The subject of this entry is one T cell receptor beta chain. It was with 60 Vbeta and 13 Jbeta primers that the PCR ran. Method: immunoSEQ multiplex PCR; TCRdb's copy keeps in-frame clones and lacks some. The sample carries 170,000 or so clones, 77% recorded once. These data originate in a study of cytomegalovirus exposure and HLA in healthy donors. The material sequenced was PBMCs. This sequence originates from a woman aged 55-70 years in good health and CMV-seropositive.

CDR3 sequence (DNA): TGTGCCAGCACCCCCGACGGGGGGCTAGGCTACACCTTC. This codes for CASTPDGGLGYTF. V and J are TRBV7-2 and TRBJ1-2; possible D gene TRBD1, 6 bases. This CDR3 comprises 13 residues. CDR1 is SGHTA and CDR2 is FQGNSA in the germline V gene. Deletions cut 7 bases from V and 8 bases from J, with 17 bases between. The full variable domain, its missing parts supplied by reference TRBV7-2 and TRBJ1-2, is GAGVSQSPSNKVTEKGKDVELRCDPISGHTALYWYRQSLGQGLEFLIYFQGNSAPDKSGLPSDRFSAERTGGSVSTLTIQRTQQEDSAVYLCASTPDGGLGYTFGSGTRLTVV.